One and the same sample provided the 27 T cell receptor beta chains below, sequenced in a study of blood T cell repertoires in COVID-19 (dated by TCRdb to between 2020 and 2021). The method behind the library was the immunoSEQ multiplex PCR assay. TCRdb carries this immuneACCESS record with in-frame sequences only. Its versions omit some clonotypes, under half of them owing to an unresolved V gene in the studies checked, with the rest unexplained. This sample holds around 200,000 clones; 88% were observed only once. Jointly, the top ten make up approximately 0.7% of the sample. Source material: peripheral blood. The source of these receptors is a man aged 35 to 55 with acute or convalescent COVID-19.

This chain joins TRBV5-1 and TRBJ2-5; D is possibly TRBD1 (6 bases). V gave up 2 bases and J gave up 3 bases, with 11 bases separating them. Germline CDR1 is SGHRS and CDR2 is YFSETQ. The CDR3 has 14 residues. The CDR3 coding sequence is TGCGCCAGCAGCTTTTCAGGGGCCGAAGAGACCCAGTACTTC. This sequence encodes CASSFSGAEETQYF.

V is TRBV7-2 and J is TRBJ2-7; a weak D match, TRBD1 (6 bases). This CDR3 is built from 12 residues. In germline, CDR1 is SGHTA, CDR2 FQGNSA. V was trimmed by 4 bases and J by 5 bases, leaving 9 bases between them. The CDR3 coding sequence is TGTGCCAGCAGCTCACAGGGACACGAGCAGTACTTC. It is translated as CASSSQGHEQYF.

The rearrangement joins TRBV5-5 to TRBJ2-5, with 8 bases aligning to TRBD2. The CDR3 is made up of 16 amino acids. The J segment lost 5 bases and the V segment lost 3 bases, leaving 12 bases of the junction unmatched. The V gene's germline CDR1 is SGHKS and CDR2 YYEKEE (reference sequence). CDR3 region: CASSSGSLAGSETQYF. DNA of the CDR3: TGTGCCAGCAGCTCTGGAAGTCTAGCGGGTTCGGAGACCCAGTACTTC.

V is TRBV5-1 and J is TRBJ2-3, with TRBD2 identical over 9 bases. Germline trimming cut 4 bases from V and 0 bases from J; bases unmatched to any gene: 6. The CDR3 is 16 amino acids. The germline gives CDR1 SGHRS, CDR2 YFSETQ. CDR3 DNA sequence: TGCGCCAGCAGCACTTCTAGCGGGGTTAGCACAGATACGCAGTATTTT. Its protein is CASSTSSGVSTDTQYF. Supplemented by reference TRBV5-1 and TRBJ2-3, the full variable domain reads KAGVTQTPRYLIKTRGQQVTLSCSPISGHRSVSWYQQTPGQGLQFLFEYFSETQRNKGNFPGRFSGRQFSNSRSEMNVSTLELGDSALYLCASSTSSGVSTDTQYFGPGTRLTVL.

The chain employs TRBV4-1 and TRBJ2-2; D perhaps matches TRBD1 (5 bases). Germline V lookup: CDR1 MGHRA, CDR2 YSYEKL. V gave up 0 bases and J gave up 2 bases, with 10 bases separating them. This CDR3 has 16 amino acids. The chain's CDR3 is CASSQDTGYNTGELFF. The CDR3 DNA sequence: TGCGCCAGCAGCCAAGACACAGGTTACAACACCGGGGAGCTGTTTTTT.

The chain has TRBV4-3 and TRBJ1-3; 7 positions match TRBD1. The CDR3 contains 15 residues. CDR1 LGHNA and CDR2 YSLEER come from the germline V gene. V gave up 2 bases and J gave up 4 bases; unmatched junction bases: 5. The CDR3 spells CASSQTRGQGNTIYF. DNA of the CDR3: TGCGCCAGCAGCCAAACAAGGGGACAGGGAAACACCATATATTTT.

This clone was recorded only once. The rearrangement joins TRBV6-6 to TRBJ1-1, with TRBD1 matching over 8 bases. The junction had 6 bases not matched to a gene; V was cut back by 5 bases and J by 4 bases. Looked up from germline, CDR1 is MNHNY and CDR2 is SVGAGI (reference sequence). This CDR3 has 14 amino acids. CDR3 sequence (DNA): TGTGCCAGCAGTATCGACAGGGGAGGCACTGAAGCTTTCTTT. It specifies CASSIDRGGTEAFF.

The rearrangement links TRBV11-3 to TRBJ2-7; D might be TRBD2 (6 bases). The V end lost 4 bases, the J end lost 3 bases, and 13 bases lay between the germline ends. Germline V gene sequence: CDR1 SGHNT, CDR2 YENEEA. The length of the CDR3 is 14 residues. CDR3 loop: CASSSTRSGYEQYF. In DNA, the CDR3 is TGTGCCAGCAGCTCCACCCGTAGCGGCTACGAGCAGTACTTC.

The gene calls are TRBV11-2 and TRBJ2-5; TRBD1 aligns across 10 bases. Germline lookup yields CDR1 SGHAT and CDR2 FQNNGV. The CDR3 covers 16 residues. Trimming at V came to 5 bases and at J to 2 bases, leaving 8 bases not matched to a gene. The CDR3 DNA sequence: TGTGCCAGCAGCACGGGACAGGGGCCCTCACAAGAGACCCAGTACTTC. Translating it yields CASSTGQGPSQETQYF. Drawing the rest from reference TRBV11-2 and TRBJ2-5, the complete variable domain is EAGVAQSPRYKIIEKRQSVAFWCNPISGHATLYWYQQILGQGPKLLIQFQNNGVVDDSQLPKDRFSAERLKGVDSTLKIQPAKLEDSAVYLCASSTGQGPSQETQYFGPGTRLLVL.

The sample holds one count of this clone. The chain couples TRBV28 to TRBJ2-1, with TRBD2 matching 7 bases. The CDR3 has 13 amino acids. Germline CDR1 reads MDHEN; CDR2 reads SYDVKM. V lost 5 bases and J lost 4; bases outside the gene matches: 2. CDR3: CASSMGGYNEQFF. DNA of the CDR3: TGTGCCAGCAGTATGGGAGGGTACAATGAGCAGTTCTTC.

The chain joins TRBV4-3 to TRBJ1-5; unclear D gene. V dropped 0 bases and J dropped 6 bases, with 9 bases sitting between them. CDR1 LGHNA and CDR2 YSLEER come from the germline V gene. The CDR3 has 14 amino acids. The CDR3 DNA is TGCGCCAGCAGCCAAGAACCATACGGTCAGCCCCAGCATTTT. The encoded protein is CASSQEPYGQPQHF.

The chain uses TRBV7-9 and TRBJ2-7, with 11 bases aligning to TRBD1. The CDR3 consists of 14 residues. The J segment lost 6 bases and the V segment lost 1 base, leaving 2 bases of the junction unmatched. Germline CDR1 is SEHNR and CDR2 is FQNEAQ (reference sequence). CDR3 region: CASSLVDRGPEQYF. The CDR3 nucleotides are TGTGCCAGCAGCTTAGTGGACAGGGGGCCCGAGCAGTACTTC.

This clone was observed a few times. J is TRBJ2-1 and V is TRBV29-1; 16 bases match TRBD2. Germline CDR1 and CDR2: SQVTM and ANQGSEA. The CDR3 has 14 residues. The ends lost 8 bases at V and 8 bases at J; junction bases unmatched: 6. CDR3 sequence (DNA): TGCAGCCCTAGGGGACTAGCGGGGGGGGATGAGCAGTTCTTC. Encoded protein: CSPRGLAGGDEQFF.

This chain connects TRBV3-1 (or the pseudogene TRBV3-2) to TRBJ2-1; the match to TRBD2 covers 12 bases. The CDR3 extends over 16 amino acids. Trimming removed 3 bases from V and 6 bases from J; junction bases left unmatched: 6. The V gene's germline CDR1 is LGHDT and CDR2 YNNKEL (reference sequence). The chain's CDR3 is CASSQASGGAGNEQFF. The CDR3 DNA sequence: TGTGCCAGCAGCCAGGCTAGCGGGGGGGCGGGCAATGAGCAGTTCTTC.

The genes are TRBV7-9 and TRBJ1-6; the match to TRBD1 covers 10 bases. The CDR3 covers 17 residues. After removal of 1 base from V and 8 bases from J, the junction contained 8 bases not matched to a gene. Germline V lookup: CDR1 SEHNR, CDR2 FQNEAQ (reference sequence). The CDR3 sequence is CASSLEVSGQGYSPLHF. In nucleotides, the CDR3 is TGTGCCAGCAGCTTAGAAGTTTCGGGACAGGGGTATTCACCCCTCCACTTT.

This clone was detected once. This chain joins TRBV5-1 and TRBJ2-5; 9 bases match TRBD2. Germline assignment: CDR1 SGHRS and CDR2 YFSETQ. Trimming cost V 6 bases and J 1 base; bases outside gene matches: 10. This CDR3 has 16 residues. CDR3 in DNA: TGCGCCAGCACCCAGAGTCTAGCGGGGCGCCAAGAGACCCAGTACTTC. It yields the protein CASTQSLAGRQETQYF.

The chain combines TRBV3-1 (or the pseudogene TRBV3-2) with TRBJ1-1; the D is unclear. Germline CDR1 is LGHDT and CDR2 is YNNKEL (reference sequence). V shed 4 bases and J shed 1 base, with 7 bases lying between them. The CDR3 loop spans 13 amino acids. CDR3 protein: CASSRYGNTEAFF. The CDR3, as DNA: TGTGCCAGCAGCCGCTACGGGAACACTGAAGCTTTCTTT.

This chain uses TRBV5-1 with TRBJ2-7; 7 nucleotides match TRBD1. V gave up 0 bases and J gave up 2 bases; unmatched junction bases: 5. Germline CDR1 reads SGHRS; CDR2 reads YFSETQ. The CDR3 is 15 residues long. The CDR3 here is CASSLAGTVAYEQYF. The CDR3 DNA sequence: TGCGCCAGCAGCTTGGCCGGGACAGTCGCCTACGAGCAGTACTTC.

The V call is TRBV2, the J call TRBJ1-2; no reliable D call. This CDR3 has 13 amino acids. The germline V and J ends were trimmed by 5 bases and 3 bases, with 10 bases remaining between them. Germline CDR1 and CDR2: SNHLY and FYNNEI. The CDR3 DNA follows: TGTGCCAGCAGTCCCTCTAAAGACTATGGCTACACCTTC. Protein: CASSPSKDYGYTF.

This chain connects TRBV5-1 to TRBJ2-3; D unclear. Looked up from germline, CDR1 is SGHRS and CDR2 is YFSETQ. Deletions cut 2 bases from V and 2 bases from J, with 12 bases between. The CDR3 sequence is 15 residues long. This chain's CDR3 is CASSLMVIHTDTQYF. DNA for the CDR3: TGCGCCAGCAGCTTAATGGTGATACACACAGATACGCAGTATTTT.

This chain links TRBV7-3 with TRBJ2-1; TRBD1 matches 8 bases. The CDR3 length is 14 residues. Germline lookup yields CDR1 SGHTA and CDR2 FQGTGA. J was trimmed by 10 bases and V by 5 bases; bases with no gene match: 10. CDR3 loop: CASSPSTGAREQFF. CDR3 coding DNA: TGTGCCAGCAGCCCGTCGACAGGGGCCCGGGAGCAGTTCTTC.

The chain links TRBV5-5 to TRBJ2-5; 12 bases fit TRBD2. The CDR3 totals 17 residues. V was pared by 3 bases and J by 5 bases, with 11 bases of the junction left unmatched. Per the germline V gene, CDR1 is SGHKS and CDR2 is YYEKEE (reference sequence). CDR3 loop: CASSSRLAGVNTETQYF. The CDR3 DNA reads TGTGCCAGCAGCTCCCGACTAGCGGGGGTGAACACCGAGACCCAGTACTTC.

The genes are TRBV4-1 and TRBJ2-1; 7 nucleotides align to TRBD1. The V and J ends lost 3 bases and 6 bases, in that order; junction bases with no gene match: 14. Germline V lookup: CDR1 MGHRA, CDR2 YSYEKL. The CDR3 is 17 residues long. CDR3 nucleotide sequence: TGCGCCAGCAGCCAGTCCGTGCCCCCGACAGGGCGCAATGAGCAGTTCTTC. It translates to CASSQSVPPTGRNEQFF.

This chain connects TRBV6-5 to TRBJ1-1, with D possibly TRBD1 on 5 matching bases. The CDR3 runs 15 residues. V lost 7 bases and J lost 1, with 16 bases in between. Germline V gives CDR1 MNHEY, CDR2 SVGAGI. CDR3 nucleotides: TGTGCCAGCAACCGAATCGGGGGGGGGAACACTGAAGCTTTCTTT. Amino acids: CASNRIGGGNTEAFF.

This chain links TRBV5-1 with TRBJ2-7; 7 bases agree with TRBD1. This CDR3 is built from 15 residues. CDR1 SGHRS and CDR2 YFSETQ come from the germline V gene. After removal of 4 bases from V and 1 base from J, the junction contained 8 bases not matched to a gene. The CDR3 spells CASSGQPGQSYEQYF. CDR3 nucleotide sequence: TGCGCCAGCAGCGGACAGCCGGGACAGTCCTACGAGCAGTACTTC. Full variable domain (remainder filled in from reference TRBV5-1 and TRBJ2-7): KAGVTQTPRYLIKTRGQQVTLSCSPISGHRSVSWYQQTPGQGLQFLFEYFSETQRNKGNFPGRFSGRQFSNSRSEMNVSTLELGDSALYLCASSGQPGQSYEQYFGPGTRLTVT.

The chain has TRBV29-1 and TRBJ2-1; weak D call: TRBD2 (5 bases). Trimming removed 2 bases from V and 4 bases from J, with 12 bases in between. CDR3 length: 14 residues. From germline, CDR1 is SQVTM and CDR2 ANQGSEA. The CDR3 DNA follows: TGCAGCGTTGAATACCTAGCCCAATACAATGAGCAGTTCTTC. It translates to CSVEYLAQYNEQFF.

This chain uses TRBV18 with TRBJ2-3; tentative D call: TRBD1 (7 bases). Trimming shortened V by 3 bases and J by 4 bases, and 14 bases separated the two germline ends. In germline, CDR1 is KGHSH, CDR2 LQKENI. The CDR3 runs to 15 residues. The CDR3 coding sequence is TGTGCCAGCTCACCGGAGCGGAGGGGGCCAGATACGCAGTATTTT. The encoded protein is CASSPERRGPDTQYF.